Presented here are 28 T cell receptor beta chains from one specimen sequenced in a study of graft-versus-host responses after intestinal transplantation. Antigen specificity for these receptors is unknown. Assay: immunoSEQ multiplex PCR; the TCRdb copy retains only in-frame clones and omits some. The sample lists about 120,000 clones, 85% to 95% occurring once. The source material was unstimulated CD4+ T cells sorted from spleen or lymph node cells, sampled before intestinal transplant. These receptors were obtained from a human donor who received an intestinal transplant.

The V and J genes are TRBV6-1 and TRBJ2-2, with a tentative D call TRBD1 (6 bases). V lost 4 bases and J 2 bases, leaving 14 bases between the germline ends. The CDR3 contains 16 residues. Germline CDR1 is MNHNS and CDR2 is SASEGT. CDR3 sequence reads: CASSAFPDSNTGELFF. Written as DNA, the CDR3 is TGTGCCAGCAGTGCCTTCCCGGACAGCAACACCGGGGAGCTGTTTTTT.

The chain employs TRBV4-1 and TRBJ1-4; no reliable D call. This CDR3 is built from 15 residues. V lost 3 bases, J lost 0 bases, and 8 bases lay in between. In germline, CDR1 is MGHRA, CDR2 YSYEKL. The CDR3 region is CASSHPSSTNEKLFF. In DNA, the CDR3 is TGCGCCAGCAGCCACCCGAGTTCAACTAATGAAAAACTGTTTTTT.

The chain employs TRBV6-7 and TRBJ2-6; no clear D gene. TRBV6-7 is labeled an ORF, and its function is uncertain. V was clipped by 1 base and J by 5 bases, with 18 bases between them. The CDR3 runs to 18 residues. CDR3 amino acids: CASSYYMRIQSRANVLTF. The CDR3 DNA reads TGTGCCAGCAGTTACTATATGCGTATACAAAGTCGGGCCAACGTCCTGACTTTC.

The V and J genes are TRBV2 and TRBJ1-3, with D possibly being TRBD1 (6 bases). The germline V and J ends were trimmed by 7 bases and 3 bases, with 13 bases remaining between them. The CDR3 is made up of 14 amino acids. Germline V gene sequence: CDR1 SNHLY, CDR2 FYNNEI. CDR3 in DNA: TGTGCCAGCACGGGACACGGAAATGGAAACACCATATATTTT. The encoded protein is CASTGHGNGNTIYF.

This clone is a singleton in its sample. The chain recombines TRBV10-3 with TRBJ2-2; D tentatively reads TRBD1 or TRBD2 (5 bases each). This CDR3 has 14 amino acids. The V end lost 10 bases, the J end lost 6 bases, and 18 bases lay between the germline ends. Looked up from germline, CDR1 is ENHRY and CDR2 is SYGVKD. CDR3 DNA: TGTGCCACCCTGGGGACGGCGGGCGCCGGGGAGCTGTTTTTT. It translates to CATLGTAGAGELFF.

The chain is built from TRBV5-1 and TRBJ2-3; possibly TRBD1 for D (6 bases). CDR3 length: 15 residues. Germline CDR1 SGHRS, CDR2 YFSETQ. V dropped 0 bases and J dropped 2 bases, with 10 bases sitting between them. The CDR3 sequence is CASSLVGHPTDTQYF. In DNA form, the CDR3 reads TGCGCCAGCAGCTTGGTGGGACACCCCACAGATACGCAGTATTTT.

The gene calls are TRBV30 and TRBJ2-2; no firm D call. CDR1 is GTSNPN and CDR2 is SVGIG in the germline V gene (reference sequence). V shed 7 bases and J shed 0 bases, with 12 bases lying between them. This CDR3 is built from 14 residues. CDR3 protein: CASPLRSNTGELFF. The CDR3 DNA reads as TGTGCCTCCCCGCTGCGGTCGAACACCGGGGAGCTGTTTTTT.

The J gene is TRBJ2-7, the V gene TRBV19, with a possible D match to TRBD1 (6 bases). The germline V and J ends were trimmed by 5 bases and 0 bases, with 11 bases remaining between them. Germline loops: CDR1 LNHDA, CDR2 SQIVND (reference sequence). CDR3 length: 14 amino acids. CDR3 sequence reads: CASSDRLSSYEQYF. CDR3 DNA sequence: TGTGCCAGTAGTGACAGGTTGAGCTCCTACGAGCAGTACTTC.

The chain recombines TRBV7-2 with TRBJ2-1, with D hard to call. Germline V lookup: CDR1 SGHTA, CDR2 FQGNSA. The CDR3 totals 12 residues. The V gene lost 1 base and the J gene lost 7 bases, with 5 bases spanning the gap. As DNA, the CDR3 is TGTGCCAGCAGCTTAGGCAGGAATGAGCAGTTCTTC. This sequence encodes CASSLGRNEQFF.

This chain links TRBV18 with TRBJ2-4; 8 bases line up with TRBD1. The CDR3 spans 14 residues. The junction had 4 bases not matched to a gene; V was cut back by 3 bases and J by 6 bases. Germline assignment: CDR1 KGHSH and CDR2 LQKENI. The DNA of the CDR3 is TGTGCCAGCTCACCGACAGGGGCTGGAAACATTCAGTACTTC. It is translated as CASSPTGAGNIQYF.

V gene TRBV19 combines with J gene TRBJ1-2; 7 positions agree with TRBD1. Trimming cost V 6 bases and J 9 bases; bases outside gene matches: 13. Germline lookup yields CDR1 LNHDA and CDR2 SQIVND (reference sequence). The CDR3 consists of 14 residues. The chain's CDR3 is CASSKLQGTVSYTF. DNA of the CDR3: TGTGCCAGTAGCAAATTACAGGGGACTGTTAGCTACACCTTC.

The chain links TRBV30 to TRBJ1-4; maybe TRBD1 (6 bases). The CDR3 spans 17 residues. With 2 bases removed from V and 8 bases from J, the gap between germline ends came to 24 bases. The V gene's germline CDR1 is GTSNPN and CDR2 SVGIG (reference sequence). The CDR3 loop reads CAWSRRGGTSRPEKLFF. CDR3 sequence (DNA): TGTGCCTGGAGTAGAAGGGGGGGGACATCCAGACCCGAAAAACTGTTTTTT.

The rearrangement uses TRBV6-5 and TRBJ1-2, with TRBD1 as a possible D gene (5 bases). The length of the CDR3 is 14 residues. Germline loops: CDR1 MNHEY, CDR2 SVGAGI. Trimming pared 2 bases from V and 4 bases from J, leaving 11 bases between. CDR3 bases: TGTGCCAGCAGTTACAGGGGCCCCATCTATGGCTACACCTTC. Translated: CASSYRGPIYGYTF.

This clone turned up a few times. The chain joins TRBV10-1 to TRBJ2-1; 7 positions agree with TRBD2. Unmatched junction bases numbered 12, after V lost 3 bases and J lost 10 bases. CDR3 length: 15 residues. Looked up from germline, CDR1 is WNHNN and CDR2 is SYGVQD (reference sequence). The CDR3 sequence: CASSEIRGRVGEQFF. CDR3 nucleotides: TGCGCCAGCAGTGAAATTCGGGGGAGGGTTGGAGAGCAGTTCTTC.

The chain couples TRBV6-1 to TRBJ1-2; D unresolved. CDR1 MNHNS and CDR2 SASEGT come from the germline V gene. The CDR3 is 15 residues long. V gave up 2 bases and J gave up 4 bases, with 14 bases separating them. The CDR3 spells CASSENPLGGYGYTF. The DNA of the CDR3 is TGTGCCAGCAGTGAAAATCCCCTCGGAGGCTATGGCTACACCTTC.

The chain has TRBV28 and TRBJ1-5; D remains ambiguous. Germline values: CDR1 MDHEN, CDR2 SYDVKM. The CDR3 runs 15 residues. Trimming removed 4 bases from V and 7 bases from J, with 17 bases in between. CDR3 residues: CASSSRTGPRQPQHF. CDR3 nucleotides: TGTGCCAGCAGTTCGAGGACGGGCCCCCGGCAGCCCCAGCATTTT.

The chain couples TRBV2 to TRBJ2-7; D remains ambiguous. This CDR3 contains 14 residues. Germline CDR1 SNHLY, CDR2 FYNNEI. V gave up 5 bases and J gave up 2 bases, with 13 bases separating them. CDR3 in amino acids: CASSHEYPTYEQYF. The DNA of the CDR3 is TGTGCCAGCAGTCACGAGTACCCAACCTACGAGCAGTACTTC.

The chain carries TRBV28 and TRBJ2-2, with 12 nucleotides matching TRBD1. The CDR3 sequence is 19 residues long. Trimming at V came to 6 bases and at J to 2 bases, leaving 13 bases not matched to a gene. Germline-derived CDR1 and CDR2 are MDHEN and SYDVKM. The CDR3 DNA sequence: TGTGCCAGCAGATCCGGGACAGGGGGCGCGGGAGCAAACACCGGGGAGCTGTTTTTT. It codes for CASRSGTGGAGANTGELFF.

CDR3 region: CASSYSASLNTGELFF. For the CDR3, the DNA is TGTGCCAGCAGTTACTCTGCCAGTTTGAACACCGGGGAGCTGTTTTTT. The J gene is TRBJ2-2, the V gene TRBV6-5; D is ambiguous. Trimming left V 0 bases short and J 1 base short, with 9 bases between. This CDR3 is 16 amino acids long. Germline V gene sequence: CDR1 MNHEY, CDR2 SVGAGI.

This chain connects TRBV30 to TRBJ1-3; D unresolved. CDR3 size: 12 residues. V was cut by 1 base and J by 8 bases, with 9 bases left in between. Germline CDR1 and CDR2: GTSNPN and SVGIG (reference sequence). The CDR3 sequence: CAWSELADTIYF. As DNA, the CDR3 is TGTGCCTGGAGTGAGTTGGCGGACACCATATATTTT.

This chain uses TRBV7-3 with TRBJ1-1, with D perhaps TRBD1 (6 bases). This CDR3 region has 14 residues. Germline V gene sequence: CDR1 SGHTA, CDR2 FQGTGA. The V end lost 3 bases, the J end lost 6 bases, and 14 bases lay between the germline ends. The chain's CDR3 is CASSFFGGGAEAFF. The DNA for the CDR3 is TGTGCCAGCAGCTTTTTCGGAGGGGGGGCTGAAGCTTTCTTT.

The CDR3 coding sequence is TGTGCCAGCCTTGGGTGGGGGGTCGGAACGGTTAAATTGGTCCAGTACTTC. It encodes CASLGWGVGTVKLVQYF. The rearrangement uses TRBV2 and TRBJ2-5, with TRBD2 as a possible D gene (6 bases). The CDR3 covers 17 residues. Germline values: CDR1 SNHLY, CDR2 FYNNEI. Trimming shortened V by 8 bases and J by 10 bases, and 32 bases separated the two germline ends.

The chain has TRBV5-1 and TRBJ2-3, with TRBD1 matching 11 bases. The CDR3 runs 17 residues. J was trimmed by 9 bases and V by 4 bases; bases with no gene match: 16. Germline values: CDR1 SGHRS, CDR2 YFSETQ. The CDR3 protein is CASSHWQNRDRGLTQYF. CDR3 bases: TGCGCCAGCAGCCATTGGCAGAACCGGGACAGGGGGTTAACGCAGTATTTT.

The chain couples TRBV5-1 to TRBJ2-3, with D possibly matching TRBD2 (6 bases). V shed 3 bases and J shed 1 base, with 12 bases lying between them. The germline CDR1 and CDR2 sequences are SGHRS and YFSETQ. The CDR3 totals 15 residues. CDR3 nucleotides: TGCGCCAGCAGCTCCCTTAGCGGCGGCACAGATACGCAGTATTTT. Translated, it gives CASSSLSGGTDTQYF.

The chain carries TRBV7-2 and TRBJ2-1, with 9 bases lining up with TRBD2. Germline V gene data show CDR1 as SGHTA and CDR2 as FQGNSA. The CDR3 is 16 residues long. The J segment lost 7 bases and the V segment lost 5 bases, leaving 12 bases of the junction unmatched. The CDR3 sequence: CASSIEIAGVGNEQFF. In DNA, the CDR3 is TGTGCCAGCAGCATCGAAATAGCGGGAGTTGGGAATGAGCAGTTCTTC.

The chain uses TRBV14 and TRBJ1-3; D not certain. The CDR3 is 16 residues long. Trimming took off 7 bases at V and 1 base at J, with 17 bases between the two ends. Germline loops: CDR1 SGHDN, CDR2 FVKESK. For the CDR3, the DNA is TGTGCCAGCATCACTACCGCTGGCAGGTCTGGAAACACCATATATTTT. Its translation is CASITTAGRSGNTIYF.

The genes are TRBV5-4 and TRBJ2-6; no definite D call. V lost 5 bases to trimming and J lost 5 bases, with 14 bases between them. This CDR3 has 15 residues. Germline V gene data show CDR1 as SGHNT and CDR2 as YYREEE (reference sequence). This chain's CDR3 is CASRPGNFWANVLTF. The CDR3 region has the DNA TGTGCCAGCAGGCCGGGTAATTTCTGGGCCAACGTCCTGACTTTC.

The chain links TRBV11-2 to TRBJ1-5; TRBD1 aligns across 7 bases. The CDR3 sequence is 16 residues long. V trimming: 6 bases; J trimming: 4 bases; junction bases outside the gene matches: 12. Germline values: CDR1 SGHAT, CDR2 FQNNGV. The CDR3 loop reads CASSLKSGTENQPQHF. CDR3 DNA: TGTGCCAGCAGTCTTAAATCAGGGACAGAGAATCAGCCCCAGCATTTT.